Following are 8 T cell receptor beta chains from one sample sequenced in a study of blood T cell repertoires in COVID-19. The repertoire was sequenced with immunoSEQ multiplex PCR; TCRdb's copy has only in-frame clones and lacks some. The table lists under 350,000 clones, 80% to 90% of them singletons, with about 4% in the top ten. The sequencing input was PBMCs or T cells enriched from blood (not recorded which). The receptors were sampled from a woman in her thirties or forties with acute COVID-19.

The genes are TRBV7-3 and TRBJ2-2; D is uncertain. V shed 9 bases and J shed 2 bases, with 13 bases lying between them. The CDR3 length is 14 residues. Germline lookup yields CDR1 SGHTA and CDR2 FQGTGA. CDR3 coding DNA: TGTGCCAGTAGAAAGGCGGTAAACACCGGGGAGCTGTTTTTT. This translates into CASRKAVNTGELFF.

The chain has TRBV6-1 and TRBJ1-4; D gene ambiguous. Germline CDR1 is MNHNS and CDR2 is SASEGT. V lost 1 base and J 13 bases, leaving 10 bases between the germline ends. This CDR3 region has 12 residues. The CDR3 region is CASSEVSETLFF. Here the CDR3 DNA reads TGTGCCAGCAGTGAAGTCAGCGAGACACTGTTTTTT.

The V gene is TRBV5-8, the J gene TRBJ1-5; 10 bases align to TRBD1. The CDR3 is 18 residues long. Germline CDR1 is SGHTS and CDR2 is YDEGEE. The junction had 13 bases not matched to a gene; V was cut back by 0 bases and J by 7 bases. CDR3 nucleotides: TGTGCCAGCAGCTTGGACCTGACAGGGGGCGCGTTCCGCCAGCCCCAGCATTTT. Residues: CASSLDLTGGAFRQPQHF.

This chain connects TRBV5-8 to TRBJ2-5; D is ambiguous. The CDR3 is made up of 11 amino acids. Germline assignment: CDR1 SGHTS and CDR2 YDEGEE. Trimming left V 4 bases short and J 2 bases short, with 3 bases between. CDR3: CASSPQETQYF. The CDR3 nucleotides read TGTGCCAGCAGCCCACAAGAGACCCAGTACTTC.

The chain is built from TRBV12-5 and TRBJ1-1; D is unclear. Per germline, CDR1 LGHNT and CDR2 FRNRAP. The CDR3 has 13 amino acids. The V and J ends lost 1 base and 0 bases respectively, with 3 bases between them. The CDR3 nucleotides read TGTGCTAGTGGTTTGGGAGTGAACACTGAAGCTTTCTTT. Residues: CASGLGVNTEAFF.

The V call is TRBV13, the J call TRBJ2-6; TRBD1 might be the D (5 bases). Germline-derived CDR1 and CDR2 are PRHDT and FYEKMQ (reference sequence). This CDR3 contains 16 residues. V was shortened by 4 bases and J by 0 bases, with 10 bases between the two germline ends. CDR3 sequence reads: CASSSRGNSGANVLTF. The CDR3 bases are TGTGCCAGCAGCTCAAGGGGCAACTCTGGGGCCAACGTCCTGACTTTC.

The V and J genes are TRBV6-2 or TRBV6-3 and TRBJ1-1, with D perhaps TRBD1 (6 bases). The CDR3 consists of 16 residues. The V end was cut by 6 bases, the J end by 1 base, with 18 bases between. CDR1 is MNHEY and CDR2 is SVGEGT in the germline V gene. The CDR3 sequence: CASSWDISGRNTEAFF. CDR3 sequence (DNA): TGTGCCAGCAGCTGGGACATTTCTGGGCGGAACACTGAAGCTTTCTTT.

The V call is TRBV2, the J call TRBJ2-6; tentative D call: TRBD1 (6 bases). The CDR3 spans 15 residues. Germline CDR1 SNHLY, CDR2 FYNNEI. V shed 10 bases and J shed 0 bases, with 13 bases lying between them. The chain's CDR3 is CATLRGRSGANVLTF. CDR3 DNA sequence: TGTGCCACCCTCAGGGGTCGCTCTGGGGCCAACGTCCTGACTTTC. Looking up the rest from reference TRBV2 and TRBJ2-6 gives the full variable domain: EPEVTQTPSHQVTQMGQEVILRCVPISNHLYFYWYRQILGQKVEFLVSFYNNEISEKSEIFDDQFSVERPDGSNFTLKIRSTKLEDSAMYFCATLRGRSGANVLTFGAGSRLTVL.